The sequence of this TCR beta chain was determined in a study of shared clonotypes between healthy human individuals. Points from the study as a whole: Clonotype sharing levels among donors were expected to vary with sequencing depth.

As concerns this clone: The antigen is undetermined.

Genomic DNA came from 85 million to 95 million PBMCs in unsorted samples. With V trimmed by 0 bases and J by 3 bases, 4 bases remained unmatched. The CDR3 consists of 15 residues. Germline V gene sequence: CDR1 SGHRS, CDR2 YFSETQ. Investigators spread the genomic DNA of each subset evenly over several immunoSEQ plates. Sequencing of unsorted PBMC DNA was carried out using ten immunoSEQ deep assay plates. Some clones are missing from TCRdb's copy, which holds only in-frame ones; the method was immunoSEQ multiplex PCR. The table shows about half a million clones, with 70% to 80% occurring only once. V usage is TRBV5-1 and J usage is TRBJ1-2, with 8 bases aligning to TRBD1. The specimen sequenced was PBMCs. The receptor's source is a woman aged 40 to 50 in good health. Some clones in this sample may be carry-over from other donors' samples. CDR3 loop: CASSLVQGQDYGYTF. CDR3 DNA: TGCGCCAGCAGCTTGGTCCAGGGACAGGACTATGGCTACACCTTC.